The 8 T cell receptor beta chains given below trace back to one sample, sequenced in a study of T cell responses to AZD1222 COVID-19 vaccine. Libraries were prepared by immunoSEQ multiplex PCR; TCRdb keeps only in-frame clonotypes and omits some of them. Here the sample spans approximately 120,000 clones, approximately 91% being singletons. Sequenced here: peripheral blood, sampled on day 0 of AZD1222 vaccination. The receptors originated from an adult in good health.

The V and J genes are TRBV27 and TRBJ1-2, with D possibly matching TRBD1 (6 bases). Trimming took 7 bases from V and 4 from J, leaving 16 bases between them. Germline values: CDR1 MNHEY, CDR2 SMNVEV (reference sequence). The CDR3 is 14 amino acids. The CDR3 is CASTTTGGAYGYTF. CDR3 DNA sequence: TGTGCCAGCACCACCACGGGGGGGGCCTATGGCTACACCTTC.

The V and J genes are TRBV7-8 and TRBJ2-3; 12 nucleotides align to TRBD2. The CDR3 has 16 residues. In germline, CDR1 is SGHVS, CDR2 FQNEAQ. Trimming cost V 5 bases and J 1 base; bases outside gene matches: 4. The CDR3 region has the DNA TGTGCCAGCAGCCCTCGGACTAGCGGGGGCACAGATACGCAGTATTTT. This encodes CASSPRTSGGTDTQYF.

The chain links TRBV7-2 to TRBJ2-5, with D unclear. The germline gives CDR1 SGHTA, CDR2 FQGNSA. This CDR3 spans 13 amino acids. Deletions cut 1 base from V and 4 bases from J, with 7 bases between. This CDR3 reads CASSLVQRETQYF. The CDR3 DNA reads as TGTGCCAGCAGCTTAGTCCAGCGAGAGACCCAGTACTTC.

This chain links TRBV7-2 with TRBJ1-5, with D tentatively TRBD1 (6 bases). The CDR3 spans 15 residues. V was clipped by 0 bases and J by 7 bases, with 13 bases between them. Per the germline V gene, CDR1 is SGHTA and CDR2 is FQGNSA. The CDR3 region is CASSLARGGAQPQHF. As DNA, the CDR3 is TGTGCCAGCAGCTTAGCGCGCGGGGGCGCCCAGCCCCAGCATTTT. Full variable domain (outside the CDR3, taken from reference TRBV7-2 and TRBJ1-5): GAGVSQSPSNKVTEKGKDVELRCDPISGHTALYWYRQSLGQGLEFLIYFQGNSAPDKSGLPSDRFSAERTGGSVSTLTIQRTQQEDSAVYLCASSLARGGAQPQHFGDGTRLSIL.

The genes are TRBV5-1 and TRBJ1-1; TRBD1 matches 7 bases. The junction had 8 bases not matched to a gene; V was cut back by 4 bases and J by 2 bases. The CDR3 runs to 15 residues. CDR1 and CDR2 (germline): SGHRS, YFSETQ. CDR3 residues: CASSAETGVNTEAFF. CDR3 DNA sequence: TGCGCCAGCAGCGCCGAAACAGGGGTTAACACTGAAGCTTTCTTT.

The DNA for the CDR3 is TGTCCCTCTATAGGAGCCGGTAGGTATGGCTACACCTTC. It translates to CPSIGAGRYGYTF. The chain links TRBV7-7 to TRBJ1-2; D unresolved. Germline CDR1 is SSHAT and CDR2 is FNYEAQ (reference sequence). This CDR3 has 13 amino acids.

The CDR3 sequence is CASTLEFF. The CDR3 DNA reads TGTGCCAGCACCTTGGAGTTCTTC. The chain employs TRBV28 and TRBJ2-1; D is unresolved. CDR3 length equals 8 residues. CDR1 is MDHEN, CDR2 SYDVKM, per germline. Deletions cut 7 bases from V and 14 bases from J, with 6 bases between.

V and J are TRBV4-3 and TRBJ2-7; 14 bases fit TRBD2. Germline values: CDR1 LGHNA, CDR2 YSLEER. Losses at the gene ends were 1 base for V and 4 bases for J; bases not matched to a gene: 12. The CDR3 sequence is 19 residues long. CDR3 sequence: CASSQGATSGGARSYEQYF. CDR3 DNA sequence: TGCGCCAGCAGCCAAGGGGCGACTAGCGGGGGGGCCAGATCATACGAGCAGTACTTC.